This T cell receptor (beta chain) derives from a study of T cell responses to AZD1222 COVID-19 vaccine. Overall study findings and caveats: Repertoires were sampled only after the peak T cell response.

Trimming removed 1 base from V and 0 bases from J, with 12 bases in between. Germline loops: CDR1 KGHSH, CDR2 LQKENI. CDR3 length: 16 residues. Sequenced by immunoSEQ multiplex PCR; TCRdb stores in-frame clones only, minus some. This table holds about 48,000 clones, about 91% found once. Details on this clone: Its specificity is unknown.

This material consisted of peripheral blood, taken 28 days after the second AZD1222 dose. The chain joins TRBV18 to TRBJ1-1, with D possibly TRBD1 on 5 matching bases. The TCR was taken from an adult who received the AZD1222 COVID-19 vaccine. The CDR3 loop reads CASSPRRWDLNTEAFF. DNA of the CDR3: TGTGCCAGCTCACCACGTCGGTGGGACCTGAACACTGAAGCTTTCTTT. Complete variable domain (other parts from reference TRBV18 and TRBJ1-1): NAGVMQNPRHLVRRRGQEARLRCSPMKGHSHVYWYRQLPEEGLKFMVYLQKENIIDESGMPKERFSAEFPKEGPSILRIQQVVRGDSAAYFCASSPRRWDLNTEAFFGQGTRLTVV.